This record covers a single T cell receptor beta chain. Its antigen is not identified. The sorted-subset replicate PCRs were given roughly 190 ng DNA, which is tens of thousands of T cell genomes. TCRdb's copy holds only in-frame clones and misses some; the assay was immunoSEQ multiplex PCR. The sample yields about 380,000 clones, just over 95% seen once. The data were obtained in a study of shared clonotypes between healthy human individuals. Findings and caveats of the study: Rarefaction curves obtained for sorted subsets showed sequencing incomplete despite large depth. Measured sharing among donors was expected to vary with sequencing depth.

Germline CDR1 is SGHVS and CDR2 is FQNEAQ. The CDR3 has 15 residues. Trimming left V 5 bases short and J 6 bases short, with 17 bases between. Input material: memory CD8+ T cells sorted from blood. Subset here: CD45RO+ cells pooled with CCR7-negative TemRA cells. This chain links TRBV7-8 with TRBJ2-1; D not resolved. The TCR originated in a man in his thirties or forties in good health. The CDR3 sequence: CASSPPGPLLNEQFF. The CDR3, as DNA: TGTGCCAGCAGCCCGCCCGGACCCCTCCTCAATGAGCAGTTCTTC.